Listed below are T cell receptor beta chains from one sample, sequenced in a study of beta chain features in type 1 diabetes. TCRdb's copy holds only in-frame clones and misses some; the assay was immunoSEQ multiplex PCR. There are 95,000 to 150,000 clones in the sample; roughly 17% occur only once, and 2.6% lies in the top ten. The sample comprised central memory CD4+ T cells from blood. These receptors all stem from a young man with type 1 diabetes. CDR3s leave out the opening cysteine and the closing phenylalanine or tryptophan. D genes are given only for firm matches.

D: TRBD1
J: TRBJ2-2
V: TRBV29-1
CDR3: SVLGGQGTGELF

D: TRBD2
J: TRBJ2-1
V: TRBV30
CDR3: AWSVTGGDNEQF

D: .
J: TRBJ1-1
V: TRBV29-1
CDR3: SVERVGGTEAF

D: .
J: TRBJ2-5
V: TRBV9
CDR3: ASSVQGQLVETQY

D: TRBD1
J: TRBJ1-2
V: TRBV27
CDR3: ASSSQPRGQGADGYT

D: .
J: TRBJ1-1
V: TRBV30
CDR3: AWSVVEKAEAF

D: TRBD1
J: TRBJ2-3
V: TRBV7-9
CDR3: ASSTRTGGDTQY

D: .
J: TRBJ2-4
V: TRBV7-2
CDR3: ASSLAQAVPLNIQY

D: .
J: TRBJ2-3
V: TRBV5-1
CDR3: ASSLALQATTFTDTQY

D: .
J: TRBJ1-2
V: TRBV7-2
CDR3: ASSTRRLGLYGYT

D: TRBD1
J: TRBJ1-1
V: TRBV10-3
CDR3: AISGTGGNTEAF

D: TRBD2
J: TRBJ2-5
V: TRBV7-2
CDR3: ASRRVGREEETQY

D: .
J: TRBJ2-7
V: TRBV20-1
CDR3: SALDSYEQY

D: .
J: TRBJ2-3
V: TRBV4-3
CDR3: ASSQDGGTDTQY

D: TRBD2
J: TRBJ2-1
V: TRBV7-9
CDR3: ASSLGIVLAGADEQF

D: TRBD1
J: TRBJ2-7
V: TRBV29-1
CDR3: SVRGTGRGEQY

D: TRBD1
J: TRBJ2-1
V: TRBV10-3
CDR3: AISESGQQVYEQF

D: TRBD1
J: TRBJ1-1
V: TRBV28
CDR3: ASSPGGTGNTEAF

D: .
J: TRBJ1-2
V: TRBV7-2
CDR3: ASSLAGGVGYT

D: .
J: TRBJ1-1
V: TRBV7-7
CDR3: ASSPDGRGEAF

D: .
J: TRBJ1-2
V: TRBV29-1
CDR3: SVGIRTDYGYT

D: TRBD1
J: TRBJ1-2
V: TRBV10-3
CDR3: AISSGTGDYGYT

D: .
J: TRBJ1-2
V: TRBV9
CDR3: ASSPKGGERPLDYGYT

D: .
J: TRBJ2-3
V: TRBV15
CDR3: ATSVWGMSTDTDTQY

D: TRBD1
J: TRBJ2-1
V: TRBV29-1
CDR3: SATGQGDTDEQF

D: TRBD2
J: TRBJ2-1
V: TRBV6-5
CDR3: ASWQRGLRNEQF

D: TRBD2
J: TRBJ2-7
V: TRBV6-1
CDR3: ASHLSGRGNEQY

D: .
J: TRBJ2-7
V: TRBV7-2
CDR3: ASRFGTYEQY

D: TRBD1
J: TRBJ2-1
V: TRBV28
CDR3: ASSPPDRGNEQF

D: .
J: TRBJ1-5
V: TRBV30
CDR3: AWSVGGDQPQH

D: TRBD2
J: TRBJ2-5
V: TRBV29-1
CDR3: SVEGAGDSEETQY

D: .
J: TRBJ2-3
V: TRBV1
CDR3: TARSGKDTQY

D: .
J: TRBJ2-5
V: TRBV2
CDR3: ASSEMGHETQY

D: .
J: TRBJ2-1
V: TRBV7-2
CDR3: ASSRPVYNEQF

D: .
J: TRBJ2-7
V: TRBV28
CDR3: ASSLVGYEQY

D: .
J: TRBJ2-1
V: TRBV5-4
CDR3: ASSLLLSPYNEQF

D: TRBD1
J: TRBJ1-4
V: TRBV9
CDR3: ASSATGSNEKLF

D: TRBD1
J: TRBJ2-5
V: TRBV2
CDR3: ARTGVGETQY

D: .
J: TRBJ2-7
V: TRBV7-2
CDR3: ASSFPGASYEQY

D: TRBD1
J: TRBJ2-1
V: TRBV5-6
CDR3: ASSLRQMTGHGGEQF

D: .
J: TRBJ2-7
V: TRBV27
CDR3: ASSPISTMTYEQY

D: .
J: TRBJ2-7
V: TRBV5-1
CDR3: ASSLNDPSDYEQY

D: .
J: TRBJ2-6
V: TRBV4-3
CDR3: ASSPRLGSSGANVLT

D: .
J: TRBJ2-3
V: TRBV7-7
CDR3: ASSFQGQRDTQY

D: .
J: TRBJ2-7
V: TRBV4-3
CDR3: ASSQDLWTAGYEQY

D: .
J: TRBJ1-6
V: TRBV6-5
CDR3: ASSYSRTGWNSPLH

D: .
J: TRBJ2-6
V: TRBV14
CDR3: ASSQAGANVLT

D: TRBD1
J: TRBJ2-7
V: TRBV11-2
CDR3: ASSLVSGQGPYEQY

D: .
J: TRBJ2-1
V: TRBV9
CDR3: ASRESGLSNEQF

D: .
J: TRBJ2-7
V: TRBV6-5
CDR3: ASSYLQQQY

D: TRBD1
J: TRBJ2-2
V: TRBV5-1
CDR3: ASTNRDSAGELF

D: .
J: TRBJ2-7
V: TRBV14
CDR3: ASSPAGTYEQY

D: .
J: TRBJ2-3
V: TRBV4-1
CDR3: ASSQEPAAAGTSDTQY

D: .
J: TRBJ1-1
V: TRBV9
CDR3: ASSAEDRMNTEAF